This T cell receptor (beta chain) was documented in a study of blood T cell repertoires in COVID-19. About the research overall: Samples taken during acute and convalescent COVID-19 were collected in the United States, Italy and Spain. In each case, the material was cDNA or gDNA derived from T cells, B-cell-depleted T cells, or PBMCs.

Germline assignment: CDR1 MGHRA and CDR2 YSYEKL. CDR3 length equals 14 residues. The V end lost 0 bases, the J end lost 5 bases, and 10 bases lay between the germline ends. Authors' analysis steps: Amplifying reference gene primers gave estimates of nucleated cell counts. Sequencing used immunoSEQ multiplex PCR; TCRdb keeps in-frame clones, though not all of them. D and trimming come from the DNA, and the V and J calls and clone size come from that table. The sample contains over 150,000 clones, roughly 80% of which appear only once. The chain uses TRBV4-1 and TRBJ1-2; D not resolved. The specimen sequenced was peripheral blood. This receptor was taken from a woman of 80 years or more with acute or convalescent COVID-19. The CDR3 region has the DNA TGCGCCAGCAGCCAAGATATACACAGATATGGCTACACCTTC. It is translated as CASSQDIHRYGYTF.